This T cell receptor (beta chain) was sequenced during a study of T-cell memory formation after mild COVID-19. TCRdb reprocessed the 5' RACE reads via MiXCR and lists one record per CDR3 protein. Of 100,000 to 150,000 distinct CDR3 sequences in the sample, about a sixth are singletons; the top ten hold over 4%. In the case of this clonotype: No antigen is known for it.

There are 15 residues in the CDR3. Germline V gives CDR1 KGHSH, CDR2 LQKENI. Losses at the gene ends were 3 bases for V and 4 bases for J; bases not matched to a gene: 7. Study-level points and caveats: The appearance of some responding clones in pre-infection memory suggested that cross-reactive memory joined. Day 15 to 85 contracting clones showed balanced CD4/CD8; day 15 to 37 expanders favored CD4+.

The source material was PBMCs or a T cell subset sorted from them (not recorded which). The V call is TRBV18, the J call TRBJ2-7; 9 bases are a match to TRBD2. The sequence came from a man between 18 and 29 years old who had mild COVID-19 (a few samples of this study predate the infection). Cell type and time point are not known. DNA of the CDR3: TGTGCCAGCTCACCTGCGGGGGGGCCTCTTTACGAGCAGTACGTC. It codes for CASSPAGGPLYEQYV.